This TCR beta chain was sequenced for a study of blood T cell repertoires in COVID-19 (dated by TCRdb to about 2020). Background for the entire study: Collaborator samples came from the United States, Italy and Spain and covered acute and convalescent phases of COVID-19. Subjects who had been exposed to COVID-19, were actively infected with it, or had recovered from it provided the deeply sampled blood TCRbeta repertoires that made up the dataset. The sample metadata nearly always contained a de-identified subject ID, COVID-19 status, age in years and sex. The samples were drawn from two sources: the first 160 participants of the ongoing ImmuneRACE study, and fewer than 1,500 subjects contributed by 6 global collaborators. Where available, HLA class I and class II types were obtained from metadata supplied by the sample provider rather than from assay-based typing. The material from the prospective study consisted of cDNA or gDNA derived from T cells, B-cell-depleted T cells, or PBMCs. The repertoires were released in a freely available public database meant as a resource for research on the immune response to SARS-CoV-2.

TCRbeta CDR3 regions were amplified from genomic DNA using the immunoSEQ Assay, a bias-controlled multiplex PCR. The authors processed their data as follows. Within the assay, amplification of reference gene primers was used to estimate how many nucleated cells each sample contained. To quantify the absolute abundance of each unique TCRbeta CDR3 rearrangement, sequence reads were collapsed and filtered. For each sample, productive Simpson clonality was calculated as the square root of Simpson's diversity index over productive rearrangements. Imported from immuneACCESS, the table was reduced by TCRdb to in-frame sequences with V and J called. These copies leave out some clones; in studies compared against another copy, an unresolved V gene accounts for under half, and the cause of the remainder is not known. The V and J calls and clone size come from that table; D and trimming were worked out from the DNA. This sample comprises about 140,000 clones, 86% of them detected only once. The ten largest make up roughly 3.9% of the sample.

The CDR3 runs 12 residues from the cysteine to the phenylalanine. Just CDR3 DNA is preserved here, 36 bases in frame from base 1. V and J are truncated by 3 bases and 9 bases respectively, leaving an intervening sequence of 9 bases. Sequences MGHRA (CDR1) and YSYEKL (CDR2) are obtained from the germline V gene. A remark on this clone: Its antigen is currently not known. Base qualities are not at hand, and no much larger clone is one base apart.

In the prospective study, participants were roughly 18 to 89 years old, resided in about two dozen geographic areas of the United States, and were enrolled through a virtual design. In the prospective study, participants were assigned to cohorts based on the clinical history participants reported in a screening survey and a study questionnaire. Recovered participants in ImmuneRACE Cohort 3 were defined by two consecutive negative NP/OP PCR tests, clearance by a healthcare professional, or resolution of symptoms. Each participant in the prospective study had whole blood, serum and a nasopharyngeal or oropharyngeal swab collected by mobile phlebotomists. Over a roughly 2-month period, participants in the prospective study had the option of providing additional blood draws and questionnaires. Before DNA extraction, prospective study blood samples were shipped either frozen or at room temperature.

What the work shows at the level of the full study, not this receptor alone: Clinical and demographic metadata were provided uncurated, with the amount varying by source and participant.

Sequencing input: PBMCs or T cells enriched from blood (not recorded which). The receptor was isolated from a man between 45 and 60 years old who had recovered from COVID-19. This chain is built from TRBV4-1 and TRBJ2-1, with an unclear D gene assignment. The CDR3 region reads CASSHSWAEQFF. The DNA is TGCGCCAGCAGCCATTCGTGGGCTGAGCAGTTCTTC.